Each of the 13 T cell receptor beta chains below was sequenced from the same sample in a study of blood T cells in healthy people across ages (dated by TCRdb to between 2014 and 2016). Library generation was performed with 5' RACE. Reads for this sample came from an Illumina HiSeq 2500. A second PCR of 7 to 11 cycles was performed with a sample-barcoded 5' primer and a J-beta primer mix. The raw public reads went through TCRdb reprocessing: fastp at Q25, MiXCR clone calling, in-frame beta chains kept. Rows are combined by CDR3 protein, so each entry shows the most common genes and DNA. Counted in this sample were 550,000 to 750,000 distinct CDR3 sequences; approximately 21% of them appeared once. The top ten hold 3.5% to 4% of the sample. Sequencing was done on a sample of blood. Source of these receptors: a man aged 65 to 85 in good health.

In this sample, this clonotype turned up a few times. The chain recombines TRBV9 with TRBJ2-7, with D perhaps matching TRBD1 (5 bases). CDR3 length equals 15 residues. The V end was cut by 0 bases, the J end by 2 bases, with 12 bases between. Germline V CDR1 and CDR2: SGDLS, YYNGEE. The CDR3 nucleotides read TGTGCCAGCAGCGTAGCTCCAGGGATGACCTACGAGCAGTACTTC. Protein: CASSVAPGMTYEQYF.

This clonotype was recorded at least ten times. The rearrangement uses TRBV12-3 or TRBV12-4 and TRBJ2-1, with TRBD1 matching over 11 bases. This CDR3 has 15 amino acids. V gave up 5 bases and J gave up 8 bases; unmatched junction bases: 8. CDR3 sequence: CASSRRDRGRDEQFF. In DNA form, the CDR3 reads TGTGCCAGCAGTCGCCGGGACAGGGGGAGAGATGAGCAGTTCTTC.

The chain carries TRBV7-9 and TRBJ2-1; D is unclear. The CDR3 runs 14 residues. Germline CDR1 reads SEHNR; CDR2 reads FQNEAQ (reference sequence). Trimming left V 6 bases short and J 8 bases short, with 17 bases between. This chain's CDR3 is CASSHPSASDEQFF. The DNA of the CDR3 is TGTGCCAGCAGTCACCCCAGCGCGTCGGATGAGCAGTTCTTC.

The J gene is TRBJ2-4, the V gene TRBV20-1; TRBD1 matches 7 bases. The V segment lost 4 bases and the J segment 1 base; nucleotides outside the gene matches: 1. The CDR3 sequence is 13 residues long. The V gene's germline CDR1 is DFQATT and CDR2 SNEGSKA (reference sequence). The CDR3 loop is CSANRGAKNIQYF. The CDR3 DNA sequence: TGCAGTGCTAACAGGGGTGCCAAAAACATTCAGTACTTC.

This clonotype was observed a handful of times. The chain couples TRBV5-1 to TRBJ2-3; D uncertain. Germline CDR1 is SGHRS and CDR2 is YFSETQ. The CDR3 runs to 15 residues. The V gene lost 4 bases and the J gene lost 2 bases, with 14 bases spanning the gap. DNA of the CDR3: TGCGCCAGCAGCACCAGTTTAATCACCACAGATACGCAGTATTTT. This gives the protein CASSTSLITTDTQYF.

This clonotype has a handful of counts. The gene calls are TRBV29-1 and TRBJ2-3; D possibly corresponds to TRBD1 (5 bases). CDR1 is SQVTM and CDR2 is ANQGSEA in the germline V gene. The CDR3 contains 11 residues. Trimming cost V 5 bases and J 6 bases, with 9 bases left between them. In nucleotides, the CDR3 is TGCAGCGTTTTCAGGGTTGATACGCAGTATTTT. Translating it yields CSVFRVDTQYF.

The rearrangement uses TRBV6-6 and TRBJ2-7; 10 nucleotides align to TRBD1. The V segment lost 3 bases and the J segment 6 bases; nucleotides outside the gene matches: 8. The V gene's germline CDR1 is MNHNY and CDR2 SVGAGI (reference sequence). CDR3 size: 15 residues. The CDR3 spells CASSYNPGQGSEQYF. CDR3 DNA: TGTGCCAGCAGTTATAATCCGGGACAGGGGTCCGAGCAGTACTTC.

The chain carries TRBV3-1 and TRBJ2-7; unclear D gene. The CDR3 length is 15 residues. The V and J ends lost 1 base and 1 base respectively, with 11 bases between them. CDR1 and CDR2 (germline): LGHDT, YNNKEL (reference sequence). The CDR3 bases are TGTGCCAGCAGCCAAGCCCTGGGCTCATCCTACGAGCAGTACTTC. As protein: CASSQALGSSYEQYF.

This chain joins TRBV9 and TRBJ1-4; 7 positions match TRBD1. The CDR3 spans 16 residues. With 1 base clipped from V and 3 bases from J, the junction kept 6 bases outside the gene matches. Germline loops: CDR1 SGDLS, CDR2 YYNGEE. The CDR3 DNA follows: TGTGCCAGCAGCGTATCCGGGGGGACAGCTAATGAAAAACTGTTTTTT. It codes for CASSVSGGTANEKLFF.

The chain has TRBV20-1 and TRBJ2-5, with D perhaps TRBD1 (6 bases). The V end was cut by 4 bases, the J end by 3 bases, with 12 bases between. The CDR3 sequence is 13 residues long. Germline V CDR1 and CDR2: DFQATT, SNEGSKA (reference sequence). For the CDR3, the DNA is TGCAGTGCTACGTGGACAGATGAAGAGACCCAGTACTTC. Translation gives CSATWTDEETQYF.

Only a few counts were recorded for this clonotype. The rearrangement links TRBV6-1 to TRBJ1-6, with 9 positions matching TRBD1. Trimming removed 7 bases from V and 14 bases from J; junction bases left unmatched: 12. Germline V gene lookup returns CDR1 MNHNS and CDR2 SASEGT. The length of the CDR3 is 14 residues. Written as DNA, the CDR3 is TGTGCCAGCACGTATGGGACAGGGCCTTACTCCCTCCACTTT. Protein sequence: CASTYGTGPYSLHF.

With regard to this clonotype: At one of its ends the junction is not consistent with the germline gene, which may arise from a read error. V usage is TRBV28 and J usage is TRBJ2-7; 14 bases agree with TRBD2. Germline lookup yields CDR1 MDHEN and CDR2 SYDVKM. The CDR3 loop spans 14 amino acids. In DNA form, the CDR3 reads TGTGCCAGCAGCACCGGGACTAGCGGGAGACTTTTCACATTC. This codes for CASSTGTSGRLFTF. Based on the CDR3 plus reference TRBV28 and TRBJ2-7, the full variable domain is DVKVTQSSRYLVKRTGEKVFLECVQDMDHENMFWYRQDPGLGLRLIYFSYDVKMKEKGDIPEGYSVSREKKERFSLILESASTNQTSMYLCASSTGTSGRLFTFGPGTRLTVT.

In its sample, this clonotype was seen a few times. The chain links TRBV5-8 to TRBJ2-5; TRBD1 matches at 9 bases. CDR1 is SGHTS, CDR2 YDEGEE, per germline. V lost 2 bases, J lost 11 bases, and 10 bases stayed unmatched. There are 14 residues in the CDR3. CDR3 nucleotide sequence: TGTGCCAGCAGCTTAAGGGACAGGGTGGGAGAGCAGTACTTC. It is translated as CASSLRDRVGEQYF. Together with reference TRBV5-8 and TRBJ2-5, the CDR3 gives the full variable domain: EAGVTQSPTHLIKTRGQQATLRCSPISGHTSVYWYQQALGLGLQFLLWYDEGEERNRGNFPPRFSGRQFPNYSSELNVNALELEDSALYLCASSLRDRVGEQYFGPGTRLLVL.